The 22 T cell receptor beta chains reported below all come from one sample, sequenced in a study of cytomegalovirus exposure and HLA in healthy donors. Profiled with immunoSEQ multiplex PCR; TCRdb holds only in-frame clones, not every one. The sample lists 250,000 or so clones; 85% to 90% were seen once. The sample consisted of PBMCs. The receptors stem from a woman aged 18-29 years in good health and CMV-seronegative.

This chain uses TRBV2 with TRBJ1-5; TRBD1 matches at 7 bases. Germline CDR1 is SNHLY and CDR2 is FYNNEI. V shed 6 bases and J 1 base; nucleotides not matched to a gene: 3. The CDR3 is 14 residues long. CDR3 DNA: TGTGCCAGCAGACTGACAGGGAGCAATCAGCCCCAGCATTTT. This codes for CASRLTGSNQPQHF. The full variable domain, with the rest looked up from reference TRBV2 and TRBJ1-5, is EPEVTQTPSHQVTQMGQEVILRCVPISNHLYFYWYRQILGQKVEFLVSFYNNEISEKSEIFDDQFSVERPDGSNFTLKIRSTKLEDSAMYFCASRLTGSNQPQHFGDGTRLSIL.

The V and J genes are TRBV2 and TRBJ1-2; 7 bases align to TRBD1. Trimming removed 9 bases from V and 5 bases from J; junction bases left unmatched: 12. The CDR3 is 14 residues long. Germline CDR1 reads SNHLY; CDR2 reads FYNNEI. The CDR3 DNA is TGTGCCAGTGCCAGACAGGGTCTGGAGTATGGCTACACCTTC. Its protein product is CASARQGLEYGYTF.

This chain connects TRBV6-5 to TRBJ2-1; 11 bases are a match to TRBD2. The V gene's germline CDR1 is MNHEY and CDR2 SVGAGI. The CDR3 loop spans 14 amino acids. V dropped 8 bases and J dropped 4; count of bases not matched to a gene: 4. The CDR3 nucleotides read TGTGCCAGCCAAACTAGCGGGGGTTACAATGAGCAGTTCTTC. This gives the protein CASQTSGGYNEQFF.

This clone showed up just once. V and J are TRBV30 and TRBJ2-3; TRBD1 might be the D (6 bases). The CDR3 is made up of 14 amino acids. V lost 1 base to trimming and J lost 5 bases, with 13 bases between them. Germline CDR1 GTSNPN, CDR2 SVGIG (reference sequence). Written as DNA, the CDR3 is TGTGCCTGGAGTGGGAAGGGGGTTGGAGATACGCAGTATTTT. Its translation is CAWSGKGVGDTQYF. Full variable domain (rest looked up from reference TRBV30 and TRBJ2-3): SQTIHQWPATLVQPVGSPLSLECTVEGTSNPNLYWYRQAAGRGLQLLFYSVGIGQISSEVPQNLSASRPQDRQFILSSKKLLLSDSGFYLCAWSGKGVGDTQYFGPGTRLTVL.

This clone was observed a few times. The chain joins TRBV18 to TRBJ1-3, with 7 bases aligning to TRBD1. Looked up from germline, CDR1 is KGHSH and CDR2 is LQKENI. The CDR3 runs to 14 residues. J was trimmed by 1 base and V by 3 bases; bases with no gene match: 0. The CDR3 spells CASSPGQSGNTIYF. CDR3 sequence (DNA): TGTGCCAGCTCACCGGGACAGTCTGGAAACACCATATATTTT.

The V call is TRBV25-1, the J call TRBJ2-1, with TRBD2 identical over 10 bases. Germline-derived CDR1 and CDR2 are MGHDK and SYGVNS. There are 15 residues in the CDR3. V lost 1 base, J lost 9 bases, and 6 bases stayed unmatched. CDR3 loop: CASSEWSGGAGEQFF. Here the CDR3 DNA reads TGTGCCAGCAGTGAATGGAGCGGGGGGGCTGGTGAGCAGTTCTTC.

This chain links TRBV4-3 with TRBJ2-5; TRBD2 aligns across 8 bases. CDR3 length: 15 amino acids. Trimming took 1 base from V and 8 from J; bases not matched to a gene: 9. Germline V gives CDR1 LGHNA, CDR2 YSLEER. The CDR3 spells CASSQGSGGPETQYF. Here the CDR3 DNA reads TGCGCCAGCAGCCAAGGCAGCGGGGGCCCAGAAACCCAGTACTTC.

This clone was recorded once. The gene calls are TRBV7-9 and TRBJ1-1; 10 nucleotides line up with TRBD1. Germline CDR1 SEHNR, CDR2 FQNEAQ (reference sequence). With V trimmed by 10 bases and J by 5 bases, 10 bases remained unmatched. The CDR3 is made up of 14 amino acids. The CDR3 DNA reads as TGTGCCACGGTATCGACAGGGGGCGGTACTGAAGCTTTCTTT. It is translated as CATVSTGGGTEAFF.

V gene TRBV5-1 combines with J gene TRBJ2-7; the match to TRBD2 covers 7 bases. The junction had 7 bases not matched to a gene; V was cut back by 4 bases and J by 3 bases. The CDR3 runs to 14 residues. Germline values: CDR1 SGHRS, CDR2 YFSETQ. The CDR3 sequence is CASSRGDADYEQYV. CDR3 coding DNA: TGCGCCAGCAGCCGGGGGGATGCGGACTACGAGCAGTACGTC.

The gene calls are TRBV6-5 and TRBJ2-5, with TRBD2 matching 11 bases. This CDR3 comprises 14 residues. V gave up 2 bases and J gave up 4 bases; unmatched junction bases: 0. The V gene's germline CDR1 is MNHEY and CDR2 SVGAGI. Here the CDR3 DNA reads TGTGCCAGCAGTTACGGACTAGCGGGAGAGACCCAGTACTTC. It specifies CASSYGLAGETQYF.

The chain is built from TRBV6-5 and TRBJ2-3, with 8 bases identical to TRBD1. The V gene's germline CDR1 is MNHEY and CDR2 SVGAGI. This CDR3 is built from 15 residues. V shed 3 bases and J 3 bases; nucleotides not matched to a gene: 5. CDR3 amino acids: CASSYRTGFTDTQYF. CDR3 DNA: TGTGCCAGCAGTTATCGGACAGGGTTTACAGATACGCAGTATTTT.

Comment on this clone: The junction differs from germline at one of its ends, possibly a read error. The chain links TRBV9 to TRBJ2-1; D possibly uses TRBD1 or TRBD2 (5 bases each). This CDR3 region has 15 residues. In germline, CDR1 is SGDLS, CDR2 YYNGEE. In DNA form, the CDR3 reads TGTGCCAGTAGCGAAGGGGCAGGGTACTTTTATGAGCAGTTCTTC. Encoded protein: CASSEGAGYFYEQFF.

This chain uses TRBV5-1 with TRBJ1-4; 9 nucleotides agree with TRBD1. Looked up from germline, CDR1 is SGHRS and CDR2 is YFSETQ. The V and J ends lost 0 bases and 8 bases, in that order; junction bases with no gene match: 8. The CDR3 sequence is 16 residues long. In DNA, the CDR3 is TGCGCCAGCAGCTTGGGACAGGGGGGCCCCCGGGAAAAACTGTTTTTT. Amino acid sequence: CASSLGQGGPREKLFF.

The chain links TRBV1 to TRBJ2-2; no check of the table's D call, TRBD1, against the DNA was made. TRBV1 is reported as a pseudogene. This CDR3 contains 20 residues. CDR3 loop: CTSSQDQGTGGTTNTGELFF. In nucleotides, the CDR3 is TGCACCAGCAGCCAAGATCAGGGGACAGGGGGAACTACGAACACCGGGGAGCTGTTTTTT.

The CDR3 region has the DNA TGTGCCAGCAGCCGTTCAACAGGGGCCAATCAGCCCCAGCATTTT. It translates to CASSRSTGANQPQHF. The chain is built from TRBV2 and TRBJ1-5; TRBD1 matches at 7 bases. Germline CDR1 and CDR2: SNHLY and FYNNEI. V trimming: 6 bases; J trimming: 3 bases; junction bases outside the gene matches: 8. The CDR3 contains 15 residues.

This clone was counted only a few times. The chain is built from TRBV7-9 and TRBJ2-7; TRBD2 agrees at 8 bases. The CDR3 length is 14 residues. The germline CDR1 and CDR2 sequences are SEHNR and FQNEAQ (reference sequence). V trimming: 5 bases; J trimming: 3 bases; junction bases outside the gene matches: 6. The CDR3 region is CASSPTTSGYEQYF. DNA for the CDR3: TGTGCCAGCAGCCCAACCACTAGCGGCTACGAGCAGTACTTC. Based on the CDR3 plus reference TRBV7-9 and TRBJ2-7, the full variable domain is DTGVSQNPRHKITKRGQNVTFRCDPISEHNRLYWYRQTLGQGPEFLTYFQNEAQLEKSRLLSDRFSAERPKGSFSTLEIQRTEQGDSAMYLCASSPTTSGYEQYFGPGTRLTVT.

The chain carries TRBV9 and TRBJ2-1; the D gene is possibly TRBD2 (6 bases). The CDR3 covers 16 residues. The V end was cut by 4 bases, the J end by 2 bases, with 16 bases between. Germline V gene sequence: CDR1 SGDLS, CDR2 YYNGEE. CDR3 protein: CASSIGTVGTYNEQFF. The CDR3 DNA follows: TGTGCCAGCAGCATAGGGACTGTGGGAACCTACAATGAGCAGTTCTTC.

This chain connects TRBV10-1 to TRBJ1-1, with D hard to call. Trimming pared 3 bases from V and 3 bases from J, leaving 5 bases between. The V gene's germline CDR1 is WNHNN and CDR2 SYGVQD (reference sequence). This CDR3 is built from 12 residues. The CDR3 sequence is CASSDPDTEAFF. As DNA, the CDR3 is TGCGCCAGCAGTGATCCGGACACTGAAGCTTTCTTT.

The CDR3 is CASRGIKLSRGAYNEQFF. As DNA, the CDR3 is TGTGCCAGCAGAGGGATAAAGCTATCCCGGGGGGCGTACAATGAGCAGTTCTTC. The rearrangement joins TRBV25-1 to TRBJ2-1; TRBD2 is a possible D gene (7 bases). V lost 6 bases, J lost 4 bases, and 25 bases lay in between. Germline values: CDR1 MGHDK, CDR2 SYGVNS. This CDR3 is built from 18 residues.

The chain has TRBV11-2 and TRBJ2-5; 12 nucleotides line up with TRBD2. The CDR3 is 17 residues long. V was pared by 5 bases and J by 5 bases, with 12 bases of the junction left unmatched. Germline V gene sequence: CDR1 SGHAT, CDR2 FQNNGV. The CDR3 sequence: CASSTGGLAGGRETQYF. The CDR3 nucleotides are TGTGCCAGCAGCACCGGAGGGCTAGCGGGGGGGCGGGAGACCCAGTACTTC.

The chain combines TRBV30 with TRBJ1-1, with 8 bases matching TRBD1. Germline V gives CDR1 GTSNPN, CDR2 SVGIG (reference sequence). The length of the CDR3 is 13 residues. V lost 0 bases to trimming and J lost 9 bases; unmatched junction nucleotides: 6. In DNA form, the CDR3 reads TGTGCCTGGAGTGTGACCGGGACAGGAAAAGCTTTCTTT. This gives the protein CAWSVTGTGKAFF.

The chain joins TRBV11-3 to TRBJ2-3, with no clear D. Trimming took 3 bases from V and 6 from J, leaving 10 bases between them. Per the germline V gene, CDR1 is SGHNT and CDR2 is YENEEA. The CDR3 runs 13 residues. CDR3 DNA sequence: TGTGCCAGCAGCTTGGGCGCCCGGGATACGCAGTATTTT. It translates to CASSLGARDTQYF.